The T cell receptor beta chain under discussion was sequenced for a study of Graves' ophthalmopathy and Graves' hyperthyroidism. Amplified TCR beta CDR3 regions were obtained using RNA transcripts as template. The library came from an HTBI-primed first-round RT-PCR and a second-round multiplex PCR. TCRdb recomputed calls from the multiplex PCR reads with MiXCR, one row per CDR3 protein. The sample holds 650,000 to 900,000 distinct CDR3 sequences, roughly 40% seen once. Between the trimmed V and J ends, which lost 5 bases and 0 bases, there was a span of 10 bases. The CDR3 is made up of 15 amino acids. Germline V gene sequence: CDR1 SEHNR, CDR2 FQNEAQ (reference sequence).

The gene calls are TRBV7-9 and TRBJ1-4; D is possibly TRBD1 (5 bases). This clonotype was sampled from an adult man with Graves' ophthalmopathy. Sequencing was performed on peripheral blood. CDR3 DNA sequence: TGTGCCAGCAGCCCGGGGACCTCAACTAATGAAAAACTGTTTTTT. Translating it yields CASSPGTSTNEKLFF.